This T cell receptor (beta chain) was sequenced in a study of cytomegalovirus exposure and HLA in healthy donors listed by TCRdb under 2017. With respect to the entire study: According to an earlier analysis of 587 of the donors, about 180 million T cells yielded 117 million unique TCR beta sequences and around 300 Gb of sequence data. About 300 gigabases of sequencing data and approximately 93 million unique TCR sequences were included in an early release covering about 620 HLA-typed donors. The genetic ancestry cluster associated with self-reported Caucasian donors included over 65% of the roughly 400 genotyped donors. The study aimed to test whether signatures of past pathogen exposure could be identified by cataloging public T cell receptors. The T cell repertoires of some 700 subjects were profiled by immunosequencing and related to cytomegalovirus serostatus. A separate validation cohort of 100 to 150 different subjects was used in addition to the roughly 700-subject first cohort. To predict cytomegalovirus infection status, the study combined high-throughput TCR immunosequencing, statistical association of individual TCRs with disease status, and machine learning. A later analysis re-analyzed previously published TCR beta repertoires from several hundred donors and added high-resolution HLA genotyping to study TCR occurrence patterns. Rather than drawing on any new phenotypic data, the later analysis identified candidate immune exposures from TCR beta sequences and the way those sequences occurred across donors. To decide whether each TCR beta V gene segment behaved as functional or pseudogenic, an earlier analysis of over 500 of the donors relied on high-throughput TCR beta sequencing. Alongside the repertoire data, information on donor age, sex, ethnicity and CMV serostatus was compiled. A later genetic analysis used genome-wide SNP genotypes for about 65% of the roughly 700 donors, treating that subset as a discovery cohort. All discovery cohort repertoires had been generated on a single sequencing platform. HLA typing included class I and class II loci at four-digit resolution. The number of typed donors differed by locus: about 629-630 for A, B, C, DRB1 and DQB1; approximately 520 for DQA1; 606 for DPA1; and 400 to 480 for DPB1. A handful of DR-DQ haplotypes were handled as single units for association and clustering because linkage in the cohort was strong. Among 300 to 450 genotyped donors of the cohort, an average of approximately 240,000 unique TCR beta nucleotide sequences were sequenced per donor, roughly 18% of them non-productive. General study outcomes and caveats: An association between a missense DCLRE1C variant and V-gene and J-gene trimming of TCR beta chains was found in a later genetic analysis and replicated in an independent cohort. In a later analysis, most CMV-associated TCR beta chains were found to appear HLA-restricted, with HLA associations seemingly driven largely by CMV exposure. Correlated functional status among segregating V segments might be attributable to linkage disequilibrium, but an unknown experimental factor could not be ruled out. In a later analysis, HLA-associated TCR beta chains showed more clonal expansion and lower generation probabilities than non-associated chains that were equally common. A further reported finding was that TCR beta sequences accurately predicted the HLA-A and HLA-B alleles for most subjects in the first cohort. A later genetic analysis reported fewer N-insertions in productive TCRs among donors in an Asian-associated ancestry cluster than the roughly 670-donor mean. The cohort was sequenced for TCR beta chains only, and without alpha or paired-chain data the features that could be detected were limited. Because counts were too low, 15 to 20 rarely observed V segments, including chromosome 9 orphons, were left out of the earlier analysis of 587 of the donors. The study gave a list of 150 to 200 TCR beta chains associated with cytomegalovirus. An earlier analysis of around 500 of the donors showed that most TCR beta V segments appeared in productive rearrangements either about 87% or about 30% of the time, which broadly matched IMGT annotations. When HLA alleles, especially DR and DQ, strongly co-occurred, attributing TCR associations to individual alleles was difficult. In a later analysis, several top co-occurrence clusters were reported to appear linked to parvovirus B19, influenza, CMV and Epstein-Barr virus. Because the 87-base-pair reads could not distinguish some IMGT-functional V segments, including TRBV6-2 and TRBV6-3, those segments were excluded. A few of the identified cytomegalovirus-associated TCR beta chains were confirmed in vitro to be specific for cytomegalovirus antigens. Roughly uniform sequencing depth across donors was assumed in presence/absence analyses, although this assumption may not hold. In a later analysis, some 17,000 TCR beta sequences were associated with specific HLA alleles at a false discovery rate of 0.05. According to the authors, the approach could potentially be generalized to other disease states and immunological phenotypes. Cytomegalovirus status was reported to be diagnosed by the classifier with high specificity and sensitivity in both the original and validation cohorts. For the cohort, immune exposure information was limited to CMV serostatus. Most TCR sequences were seen in very few donors, while some public TCRs were found in many individuals. In a later analysis, TCR association rates were found to vary across HLA loci, with the most associated TCRs seen for DRB1 alleles and the fewest for HLA-C alleles. A cluster of highly shared sequence variants was judged likely to represent a technical artifact of the sequencing pipeline. Because HLA typing was missing for some donors at each locus, association tests included only the typed subset.

The library was produced with the immunoSEQ multiplex PCR assay. For the multiplex PCR, a mixture combining 60 forward primers for TCR Vbeta segments and 13 reverse primers for TCR Jbeta segments was used. A multiplex PCR assay on genomic DNA amplified the CDR3 region of rearranged TCR beta genes. The Illumina HiSeq System was used to sequence the amplified TCR beta libraries as 87-base-pair reads. In the paper's pipeline: A later analysis counted approximately 74 million unique TCR beta chains across the roughly 700 repertoires, and 10 million to 12 million of these chains were shared by at least two donors. A nearest-neighbor algorithm error-corrected the raw reads and collapsed the reads into unique sequences, merging closely related sequences to remove PCR and sequencing errors. To assign V, D and J gene segments, CDR3 sequences were aligned to IMGT reference sequences. For a sequence to be retained, a match of at least six nucleotides was required to both a V gene segment and a J gene segment. Rearrangements were classified as productive when the CDR3 lacked stop codons and remained in frame with V and J, and all other rearrangements were classified as non-productive. Following IMGT convention, CDR3 was defined as the stretch from the second conserved V-encoded cysteine to the conserved J-encoded phenylalanine. The earlier analysis of some 540 of the donors excluded any sequence lacking an unambiguous match to a single V gene segment. In an earlier analysis of approximately 590 of the donors, V segments were called functional above 56.7% productive rearrangements and were called segregating when the between-donor standard deviation exceeded 5%. A statistical classification framework was built for diagnosing cytomegalovirus status from the catalog of TCR beta chain sequences. In a later analysis, TCR nucleotide sequences were compared against IMGT/GENE-DB human TR gene sequences so that V and J genes could be assigned. The TCRdist pipeline was used in a later analysis to assign CDR3 sequences and most-parsimonious VDJ recombination scenarios. In a later analysis, every TCR beta chain was defined by the combination of its CDR3 amino acid sequence and its V-gene family, and reads without a unique V-gene family were dropped. As a way to deal with suspected cross-contamination and a sequencing artifact, a later analysis dropped nearly 600 nucleotide sequences that were highly shared and had low generation probability. For each public chain, a later analysis derived a clonal expansion index from normalized ranks of inferred template counts within each repertoire. Generation probabilities in a later analysis came from a VDJ recombination model fitted to out-of-frame rearrangements, and those results were checked against IGoR. A later analysis scored TCR-TCR, TCR-HLA and TCR-CMV co-occurrence with hypergeometric tests, applying a repertoire-size bias correction to TCR pairs. To estimate false discovery rates, a later analysis permuted the HLA or CMV assignments 20 times. In a later analysis, co-occurring TCRs were grouped using DBSCAN, and TCRdist sequence similarity was added for clustering within HLA-allele-positive subsets. Repertoires with fewer than 30,000 or more than 120,000 public chains, plus five repertoires with anomalous nucleotide sharing, were excluded from co-occurrence clustering. TCRdb re-hosts the immuneACCESS table, in-frame sequences only. Its copies lack some clones; in the studies checked, an unresolved V gene accounts for under half of them, and the cause for the rest is not known. The DNA gave D and trimming, while V, J and clone size come from that table. Within this sample are about 190,000 clones, with roughly 77% of them counted one time only. About 5% of the sample is taken by the ten largest.

The germline V gene (reference sequence) supplies CDR1 LNHDA and CDR2 SQIVND. The CDR3 contains 15 residues, cysteine and phenylalanine counted. The entry retains the CDR3 DNA only, 45 bases that are in frame from base 1. At the junction V is shortened by 4 bases and J by 3 bases, with 12 bases in between. In total, more than 500 healthy bone marrow donors made up the cohort. At the time of sampling, every cohort member was nominally healthy, though immune exposures that went unrecorded were likely present. The donor tested CMV seropositive, placing the donor among the 289 seropositive members of the cohort. A peripheral blood sample was provided by each donor, and peripheral blood mononuclear cells were used for TCR beta sequencing. The Qiagen DNeasy Blood Extraction Kit was used to extract genomic DNA from the blood cell samples. The sample holds one count of this clone. What this receptor recognizes is not known. No much larger clone is present one base from it, and per-base qualities are unavailable.

The sequence was collected from a man aged 25 to 40 in good health and CMV-seropositive. The chain is encoded by TRBV19 joined to TRBJ2-2, with TRBD1 perhaps the D gene, on 6 matching bases. The material sequenced was PBMCs. The CDR3 amino acid sequence is: CASSRQGRDTGELFF. The nucleotides are TGTGCCAGTAGTAGGCAGGGGAGAGACACCGGGGAGCTGTTTTTT.